This T cell receptor (beta chain) was identified in a study of somatic mutations in cytotoxic T cells in rheumatoid arthritis. Whole-study findings and limits: Exceedance of 20% of CD8+ cells by the largest CD8+ clone occurred in about an eighth of the 65 patients. It was in rheumatoid arthritis patients, but not in healthy controls, that CD8+ clonality increased with age. In rheumatoid arthritis patients, the slight underrepresentation of TRBV07 was not adjusted for multiple comparisons.

Authors' processing steps: Matches were rare between published virus-specific TCRB sequences and patient CD8+ clones exceeding 1%. Clones were read by immunoSEQ multiplex PCR, and TCRdb kept only the in-frame ones, dropping some. V, J and clone size are those of that table, while D and trimming were read from the DNA. Found here are about 17,000 clones, approximately 84% of them singletons; the top ten hold roughly a fifth. In germline, CDR1 is LNHDA, CDR2 SQIVND (reference sequence). With 5 bases removed from V and 0 bases from J, the gap between germline ends came to 7 bases. The CDR3 runs to 13 residues. As to this clone: Its antigen is not known.

Sample: CD8+ T cells sorted from blood. This TCR derives from an adult with rheumatoid arthritis. This rearrangement joins TRBV19 to TRBJ1-1, with D unresolved. CDR3 nucleotides: TGTGCCAGTAGTTATACAGTGAACACTGAAGCTTTCTTT. It codes for CASSYTVNTEAFF.